The sequence of this T cell receptor beta chain was determined in a study of CD8+CD57+ T cells in acquired aplastic anemia. Looked up from germline, CDR1 is LGHNA and CDR2 is YNFKEQ. This CDR3 has 15 residues. J was trimmed by 2 bases and V by 4 bases; bases with no gene match: 4. Genomic DNA, the template, was used for profiling of the TCR beta VDJ and CDR3. Each CDR3 protein gets one entry after TCRdb re-called the reads with MiXCR. The table lists approximately 170,000 distinct CDR3 sequences, around 47% of them singletons, with 3.2% in the top ten. Sequencing involved patients with CD8+CD57+ cell expansion previously shown by flow cytometry. This clonotype has ten or more counts.

The receptor comes from a human donor with aplastic anemia. The sample comprised sorted CD4+, CD8+, or CD8+CD57+ T cells (not recorded which) from PBMCs. The chain couples TRBV4-2 to TRBJ1-2, with 10 bases identical to TRBD1. This chain's CDR3 is CASSRGTGENYGYTF. In DNA form, the CDR3 reads TGTGCCAGCAGCCGTGGGACAGGGGAGAACTATGGCTACACCTTC.